This record looks at one T cell receptor beta chain sequence and its context. This sample was taken from a study of siplizumab effects on memory and regulatory T cells. Per-sample assaying covered roughly 100,000 TCR templates. Sequenced by immunoSEQ multiplex PCR; TCRdb stores in-frame clones only, minus some. The sample shows about 100,000 clones, over 90% of them seen only once. Germline assignment: CDR1 MDHEN and CDR2 SYDVKM. The germline V and J ends were trimmed by 5 bases and 0 bases, with 13 bases remaining between them. This CDR3 region has 15 residues. This chain uses TRBV28 with TRBJ1-2; tentative D call: TRBD1 (6 bases). This receptor was identified in a human donor in good health. Sequencing was carried out using non-Treg CD4+ T cells sorted from blood. CDR3 coding DNA: TGTGCCAGCAGTCCCAGGGGACGGTCTAACTATGGCTACACCTTC. Translated: CASSPRGRSNYGYTF.